This TCR beta chain was identified in a study of T cells in localized non-small cell lung cancer. The length of the CDR3 is 14 residues. Germline V gene data show CDR1 as LNHDA and CDR2 as SQIVND (reference sequence). Trimming at V came to 5 bases and at J to 5 bases, leaving 6 bases not matched to a gene. Clones were sequenced by immunoSEQ multiplex PCR, and TCRdb holds only the in-frame ones, with some missing. Altogether around 40,000 clones are present, about 88% being singletons, with the ten largest covering 2.6%. The chain uses TRBV19 and TRBJ2-7, with TRBD1 matching 10 bases. The receptor was derived from a female donor older than 55 with stage I squamous cell lung carcinoma. The sample in question was peripheral blood, obtained before any cancer treatment. Here the CDR3 DNA reads TGTGCCAGTAGTTCCGGGACAGGGGTCCACGAGCAGTACTTC. Amino acids: CASSSGTGVHEQYF.